The subject of this entry is one TCR beta chain. Per the original data handling: Reference gene primer amplification gave estimated nucleated cell counts. Assay used: immunoSEQ multiplex PCR; TCRdb lists only in-frame clones, some missing. V and J calls plus clone size are reproduced from that table; the DNA served to infer D and trimming. The sample has 90,000 to 100,000 clones; roughly 84% are singletons. The data are from a study of blood T cell repertoires in COVID-19. The germline V gene encodes CDR1 MNHEY and CDR2 SVGEGT. The CDR3 runs 17 residues. Trimming at V came to 8 bases and at J to 4 bases, leaving 13 bases not matched to a gene.

The TCR comes from a man aged 55 to 70 with acute or convalescent COVID-19. This chain joins TRBV6-2 or TRBV6-3 and TRBJ2-1; 11 bases match TRBD1. Sequencing input: peripheral blood. DNA of the CDR3: TGTGCCAGCCGCCCCAGGGGACAGGGGGTTCTATACAATGAGCAGTTCTTC. This encodes CASRPRGQGVLYNEQFF.